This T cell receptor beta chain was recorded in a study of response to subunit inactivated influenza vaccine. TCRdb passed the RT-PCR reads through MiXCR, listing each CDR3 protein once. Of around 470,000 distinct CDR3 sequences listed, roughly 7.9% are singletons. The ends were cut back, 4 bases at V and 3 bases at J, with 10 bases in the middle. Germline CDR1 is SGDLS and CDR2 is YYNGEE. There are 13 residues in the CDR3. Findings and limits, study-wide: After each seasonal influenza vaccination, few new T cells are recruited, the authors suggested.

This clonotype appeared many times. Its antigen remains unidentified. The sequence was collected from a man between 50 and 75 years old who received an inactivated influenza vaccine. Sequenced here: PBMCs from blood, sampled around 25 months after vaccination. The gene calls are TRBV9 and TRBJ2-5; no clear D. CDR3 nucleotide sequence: TGTGCCAGCAGCCCCAGCCCAGAAGAGACCCAGTACTTC. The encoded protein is CASSPSPEETQYF.